Listed below are T cell receptor beta chains from one sample, sequenced in a study of blood T cell repertoires in COVID-19. TCRdb's table, derived via immunoSEQ multiplex PCR, lists solely in-frame clones and lacks some. The sample has approximately 300,000 clones; more than 75% are singletons. The sample consisted of PBMCs or T cells enriched from blood (not recorded which). These receptors all come from a young woman who had recovered from COVID-19. Each CDR3 is given with its conserved first and last residue. A D gene is named only where the DNA matches it firmly. Clone size is given for some rows only: seen once, a few or many times, or a class if the clone is expanded.

clone size: NA; J gene: TRBJ1-2; V gene: TRBV6-1; D gene: NA; CDR3 DNA: TGTGCCAGCAGTGAAGTTGGCGGGAGGGCTGGCTACACCTTC; CDR3 protein: CASSEVGGRAGYTF
clone size: NA; J gene: TRBJ2-7; V gene: TRBV4-2; D gene: TRBD2; CDR3 DNA: TGTGCCAGCAGCTTGAGACTAGCGGGAGTTTACGAGCAGTACTTC; CDR3 protein: CASSLRLAGVYEQYF
clone size: NA; J gene: TRBJ2-1; V gene: TRBV30; D gene: TRBD1; CDR3 DNA: TGTGCCTGGAGATCCGGACAGGGTTACAATGAGCAGTTCTTC; CDR3 protein: CAWRSGQGYNEQFF
clone size: NA; J gene: TRBJ2-5; V gene: TRBV7-9; D gene: TRBD1; CDR3 DNA: TGTGCCAGCAGCTTACGACAGGGGAAACGAGAGACCCAGTACTTC; CDR3 protein: CASSLRQGKRETQYF
clone size: NA; J gene: TRBJ2-7; V gene: TRBV4-1; D gene: TRBD1; CDR3 DNA: TGCGCCAGCAGCCGACAGGGCTACGAGCAGTACTTC; CDR3 protein: CASSRQGYEQYF
clone size: NA; J gene: TRBJ2-3; V gene: TRBV12-2; D gene: NA; CDR3 DNA: TGTGCAAGTCCGGGCCGTAGCGAGGATATGGATACGCAGTATTTT; CDR3 protein: CASPGRSEDMDTQYF
clone size: NA; J gene: TRBJ2-3; V gene: TRBV28; D gene: TRBD1; CDR3 DNA: TGTGCCAGCAGTGACAGGGATAACACAGATACGCAGTATTTT; CDR3 protein: CASSDRDNTDTQYF
clone size: NA; J gene: TRBJ2-2; V gene: TRBV24-1; D gene: NA; CDR3 DNA: TGTGCCACCAGTGATTTGCCAGGGAAGGGAACCGGGGAGCTGTTTTTT; CDR3 protein: CATSDLPGKGTGELFF
clone size: once; J gene: TRBJ2-5; V gene: TRBV12-3/TRBV12-4; D gene: TRBD1; CDR3 DNA: TGTGCCAGCAGTGGGGGACAGTCGGAGACCCAGTACTTC; CDR3 protein: CASSGGQSETQYF
clone size: NA; J gene: TRBJ2-7; V gene: TRBV5-6; D gene: TRBD1; CDR3 DNA: TGTGCCAGCAGCGCCGGGACAGGGCCCTACGAGCAGTACTTC; CDR3 protein: CASSAGTGPYEQYF
clone size: NA; J gene: TRBJ1-2; V gene: TRBV6-5; D gene: NA; CDR3 DNA: TGTGCCAGCAGTCCTGATTGGGCAGCCGGGGAGGGCTACACCTTC; CDR3 protein: CASSPDWAAGEGYTF
clone size: few; J gene: TRBJ2-1; V gene: TRBV18; D gene: TRBD2; CDR3 DNA: TGTGCCAGCTCACCACCAGGGAGGGACTACAATGAGCAGTTCTTC; CDR3 protein: CASSPPGRDYNEQFF
clone size: NA; J gene: TRBJ2-2; V gene: TRBV27; D gene: TRBD1; CDR3 DNA: TGTGCCAGCAGTTTGCGGGACAGGGGGACCGGGGAGCTGTTTTTT; CDR3 protein: CASSLRDRGTGELFF
clone size: few; J gene: TRBJ1-4; V gene: TRBV12-3/TRBV12-4; D gene: NA; CDR3 DNA: TGTGCCAGCAGTGCGGACAGTTCTGAAAAACTGTTTTTT; CDR3 protein: CASSADSSEKLFF
clone size: NA; J gene: TRBJ2-3; V gene: TRBV12-3/TRBV12-4; D gene: NA; CDR3 DNA: TGTGCCAGCAGCGAACAGTCCACAGATACGCAGTATTTT; CDR3 protein: CASSEQSTDTQYF
clone size: many; J gene: TRBJ2-2; V gene: TRBV25-1; D gene: NA; CDR3 DNA: TGTGCCAGCAGTGACTATACCGGGGAGCTGTTTTTT; CDR3 protein: CASSDYTGELFF
clone size: NA; J gene: TRBJ1-1; V gene: TRBV19; D gene: TRBD1; CDR3 DNA: TGTGCCAGTAGTAGATCCGGGACAGATGCAGCTGAAGCTTTCTTT; CDR3 protein: CASSRSGTDAAEAFF
clone size: NA; J gene: TRBJ2-5; V gene: TRBV18; D gene: TRBD1; CDR3 DNA: TGTGCCAGCTCACCACCGGGGCTGACAGGGTTTGCGGAGACCCAGTACTTC; CDR3 protein: CASSPPGLTGFAETQYF
clone size: once; J gene: TRBJ1-4; V gene: TRBV6-1; D gene: NA; CDR3 DNA: TGTGCCAGCAGTGATCAGGGGACTAATGAAAAACTGTTTTTT; CDR3 protein: CASSDQGTNEKLFF
clone size: NA; J gene: TRBJ2-3; V gene: TRBV19; D gene: TRBD1; CDR3 DNA: TGTGCCAGTACAGGGGTCGGGACAGACAGCACAGATACGCAGTATTTT; CDR3 protein: CASTGVGTDSTDTQYF
clone size: NA; J gene: TRBJ1-2; V gene: TRBV28; D gene: NA; CDR3 DNA: TGTGCCAGCAGTTTAATCGTCAGGAACAGTATTAACTATGGCTACACCTTC; CDR3 protein: CASSLIVRNSINYGYTF
clone size: NA; J gene: TRBJ2-1; V gene: TRBV20-1; D gene: NA; CDR3 DNA: TGCAGTGCTATGCAACTAGCCCAGTTCTTC; CDR3 protein: CSAMQLAQFF
clone size: NA; J gene: TRBJ2-7; V gene: TRBV29-1; D gene: NA; CDR3 DNA: TGCAGCGTCCGACAGCACTACGAGCAGTACTTC; CDR3 protein: CSVRQHYEQYF
clone size: NA; J gene: TRBJ2-1; V gene: TRBV7-3; D gene: TRBD2; CDR3 DNA: TGTGCCTCAGGGACTAGCGGTCGTAATGAGCAGTTCTTC; CDR3 protein: CASGTSGRNEQFF
clone size: NA; J gene: TRBJ2-1; V gene: TRBV5-1; D gene: NA; CDR3 DNA: TGCGCCAGCGACCGAGGGGGCAATGAGCAGTTCTTC; CDR3 protein: CASDRGGNEQFF
clone size: NA; J gene: TRBJ1-5; V gene: TRBV3-1/TRBV3-2; D gene: NA; CDR3 DNA: TGTGCCAGCAGCCAAGGTTGGGGAGGGAATCAGCCCCAGCATTTT; CDR3 protein: CASSQGWGGNQPQHF
clone size: NA; J gene: TRBJ1-2; V gene: TRBV6-5; D gene: NA; CDR3 DNA: TGTGCCAGCAGACGACAGGAGGACTATGGCTACACCTTC; CDR3 protein: CASRRQEDYGYTF
clone size: NA; J gene: TRBJ2-2; V gene: TRBV10-3; D gene: TRBD2; CDR3 DNA: TGTGCCATAGGGCCCATTAGCGGGAGGGCCGGCGGGGAGCTGTTTTTT; CDR3 protein: CAIGPISGRAGGELFF
clone size: NA; J gene: TRBJ1-1; V gene: TRBV14; D gene: TRBD1; CDR3 DNA: TGTGCCAGCAGCTCCTCCCAGGGGGGCAACACTGAAGCTTTCTTT; CDR3 protein: CASSSSQGGNTEAFF
clone size: NA; J gene: TRBJ1-6; V gene: TRBV30; D gene: NA; CDR3 DNA: TGTGCCGGTAGATACTATAATTCACCCCTCCACTTT; CDR3 protein: CAGRYYNSPLHF
clone size: NA; J gene: TRBJ1-4; V gene: TRBV29-1; D gene: TRBD1; CDR3 DNA: TGCAGCGTCTCTCCCGGGACAGGGGGTGAAAAACTGTTTTTT; CDR3 protein: CSVSPGTGGEKLFF
clone size: few; J gene: TRBJ1-1; V gene: TRBV30; D gene: NA; CDR3 DNA: TGTGCCTGGAGTCCCCGGGAGGGGTGGGACACTGAAGCTTTCTTT; CDR3 protein: CAWSPREGWDTEAFF
clone size: NA; J gene: TRBJ2-7; V gene: TRBV3-1/TRBV3-2; D gene: TRBD2; CDR3 DNA: TGTGCCAGCAGCCCTCTAGCGGGGGGGCAAAGGCAGTACTTC; CDR3 protein: CASSPLAGGQRQYF
clone size: once; J gene: TRBJ2-2; V gene: TRBV4-1; D gene: NA; CDR3 DNA: TGCGCCAGCAGCCATGTCGAACGAGGCACCGGGGAGCTGTTTTTT; CDR3 protein: CASSHVERGTGELFF
clone size: NA; J gene: TRBJ1-1; V gene: TRBV6-4; D gene: NA; CDR3 DNA: TGTGCCAGCAGTGACGTTCAGGGCTCGGCTTTCTTT; CDR3 protein: CASSDVQGSAFF
clone size: NA; J gene: TRBJ2-7; V gene: TRBV5-1; D gene: NA; CDR3 DNA: TGCGCCAGCAGCTTGATGAGAGTGTCCGACGAGCAGTACTTC; CDR3 protein: CASSLMRVSDEQYF